This entry concerns a single T cell receptor beta chain. Its antigen is unknown. Repertoires were generated with immunoSEQ multiplex PCR, while TCRdb's copy carries only in-frame clones and drops some. The table shows 850 to 950 clones, with just under 80% occurring only once. Trimming stripped 5 bases from V and 4 bases from J, with 15 bases between. The germline CDR1 and CDR2 sequences are MGHRA and YSYEKL. There are 15 residues in the CDR3. This specimen comes from a study of immune cell composition in non-small cell lung cancer. Whole-study results and caveats: Top 10 clone scores and clonality were higher in squamous than adenocarcinoma.

Sequences were obtained from lung tumor tissue. The chain has TRBV4-1 and TRBJ1-5; the D gene is possibly TRBD1 (6 bases). The clonotype comes from a human donor with non-small cell lung cancer. The CDR3 nucleotides read TGCGCCAGCAGCGAGAGGGGGGGTTCGAATCAGCCCCAGCATTTT. It is translated as CASSERGGSNQPQHF.